This T cell receptor beta chain is drawn from a study of blood T cell repertoires in COVID-19. The authors' processing: Amplified reference gene primers provided the basis for estimating nucleated cell counts. TCRdb keeps only in-frame clones here, not all; method: immunoSEQ multiplex PCR. V and J calls and clone size follow that table, whereas D and trimming were derived from the DNA. The profile shows 85,000 to 90,000 clones, roughly 80% of them singletons. Germline CDR1 and CDR2: SGHAT and FQNNGV. The length of the CDR3 is 14 residues. V was clipped by 0 bases and J by 6 bases; unmatched bases: 4. The receptor was derived from a man in his sixties or seventies with acute or convalescent COVID-19. The genes are TRBV11-2 and TRBJ2-7; 8 bases are shared with TRBD1. Sequencing was done on a sample of peripheral blood. The CDR3 DNA sequence: TGTGCCAGCAGCTTAGAGCGGACAGGGCGCGAGCAGTACGTC. Its protein is CASSLERTGREQYV.